The next 14 T cell receptor beta chains were all read from a single sample in a study of blood T cells in healthy people across ages. It was with a sample-barcoded 5' primer and a J-beta primer mix that a second PCR of roughly 6 to 11 cycles was run. TCRdb itself ran the 5' RACE reads through MiXCR, one entry per CDR3 protein. The table includes 1.5 million to 2 million distinct CDR3 sequences, 40% to 55% detected once. The sample was blood. Receptors originate from a woman in her forties in good health.

In this sample, this clonotype turned up once. The J gene is TRBJ2-2, the V gene TRBV27; 8 bases map to TRBD1. The V gene end was trimmed by 6 bases and the J gene end by 7 bases; junction bases not matched to a gene: 7. The germline V gene has CDR1 MNHEY and CDR2 SMNVEV (reference sequence). This CDR3 is built from 14 residues. The DNA for the CDR3 is TGTGCCAGCAGCCCGGGACAGGAAAGCGGGGAGCTGTTTTTT. The encoded protein is CASSPGQESGELFF.

The rearrangement links TRBV4-3 to TRBJ2-1, with 8 bases that match TRBD2. Germline V CDR1 and CDR2: LGHNA, YSLEER. With 1 base clipped from V and 0 bases from J, the junction kept 11 bases outside the gene matches. The CDR3 contains 19 residues. CDR3 region: CASSQVSSGGPSSYNEQFF. Here the CDR3 DNA reads TGCGCCAGCAGCCAAGTTTCAAGCGGGGGCCCGAGCTCCTACAATGAGCAGTTCTTC.

V gene TRBV4-3 combines with J gene TRBJ1-1; 8 bases line up with TRBD1. Germline CDR1 is LGHNA and CDR2 is YSLEER. The V gene end was trimmed by 6 bases and the J gene end by 5 bases; junction bases not matched to a gene: 5. This CDR3 has 13 residues. The CDR3 coding sequence is TGCGCCAGCAGTCGGACAGGGAAAACTGAAGCTTTCTTT. Translated, it gives CASSRTGKTEAFF.

The rearrangement uses TRBV12-3 or TRBV12-4 and TRBJ2-4, with 7 positions matching TRBD2. This CDR3 comprises 17 residues. V lost 1 base to trimming and J lost 0 bases; unmatched junction nucleotides: 6. In DNA, the CDR3 is TGTGCCAGCAGTTTAGGTGGGGGGGGTTTAGCCAAAAACATTCAGTACTTC. This gives the protein CASSLGGGGLAKNIQYF.

CDR3 in DNA: TGTGCCAGCAGCCAAACGGGACAGCCGAGCTCCTATAATTCACCCCTCCACTTT. Its translation is CASSQTGQPSSYNSPLHF. This chain uses TRBV9 with TRBJ1-6; 7 bases align to TRBD1. There are 18 residues in the CDR3. V trimming: 4 bases; J trimming: 0 bases; junction bases outside the gene matches: 10. Germline values: CDR1 SGDLS, CDR2 YYNGEE.

The chain has TRBV12-3 or TRBV12-4 and TRBJ2-5, with a weak D call TRBD2 (5 bases). The CDR3 is 16 residues long. Trimming took off 1 base at V and 4 bases at J, with 16 bases between the two ends. The CDR3 nucleotides are TGTGCCAGCAGTTTAGTGAACGGGCTGAGGGTAGAGACCCAGTACTTC. It is translated as CASSLVNGLRVETQYF.

The sample holds a few counts of this clonotype. The CDR3 protein is CASSYANGPYEQYF. The CDR3 DNA reads TGTGCCAGCAGTTACGCTAACGGACCCTACGAGCAGTACTTC. The chain couples TRBV6-5 to TRBJ2-7; D not resolved. Germline V lookup: CDR1 MNHEY, CDR2 SVGAGI. The V and J ends lost 2 bases and 2 bases respectively, with 10 bases between them. The length of the CDR3 is 14 residues.

V is TRBV29-1 and J is TRBJ2-1; a weak D match, TRBD1 (6 bases). Trimming took off 6 bases at V and 8 bases at J, with 14 bases between the two ends. The CDR3 extends over 12 amino acids. Germline CDR1 SQVTM, CDR2 ANQGSEA. The CDR3 reads CSVRKGGDEQFF. The CDR3 DNA reads as TGCAGCGTAAGGAAAGGGGGTGATGAGCAGTTCTTC.

The DNA of the CDR3 is TGTGCCAGCAGCCAAGATCCGGGATTAGGCTACACCTTC. Translation gives CASSQDPGLGYTF. The gene calls are TRBV14 and TRBJ1-2; no firm D call. The germline CDR1 and CDR2 sequences are SGHDN and FVKESK. This CDR3 contains 13 residues. Trimming removed 0 bases from V and 8 bases from J, with 10 bases in between. Complete variable domain (other parts from reference TRBV14 and TRBJ1-2): EAGVTQFPSHSVIEKGQTVTLRCDPISGHDNLYWYRRVMGKEIKFLLHFVKESKQDESGMPNNRFLAERTGGTYSTLKVQPAELEDSGVYFCASSQDPGLGYTFGSGTRLTVV.

The chain links TRBV7-2 to TRBJ2-5; 11 positions match TRBD2. The CDR3 is 16 residues long. Per germline, CDR1 SGHTA and CDR2 FQGNSA. With 5 bases clipped from V and 6 bases from J, the junction kept 11 bases outside the gene matches. The CDR3: CASSQDVAGGMKTQYF. The CDR3 DNA reads as TGTGCCAGCAGCCAGGACGTAGCGGGGGGGATGAAGACCCAGTACTTC.

V is TRBV11-2 and J is TRBJ2-1; D gene uncertain. The CDR3 has 14 residues. Germline CDR1 SGHAT, CDR2 FQNNGV. V shed 2 bases and J shed 4 bases, with 9 bases lying between them. CDR3 nucleotides: TGTGCCAGCAGCTTAAGTATTGTGTACAATGAGCAGTTCTTC. Protein sequence: CASSLSIVYNEQFF.

The rearrangement links TRBV2 to TRBJ2-1, with 7 positions matching TRBD2. CDR1 SNHLY and CDR2 FYNNEI come from the germline V gene. The V and J ends lost 7 bases and 6 bases, in that order; junction bases with no gene match: 6. CDR3 length: 13 amino acids. The CDR3 reads CASNLGLLNEQFF. CDR3 bases: TGTGCCAGCAACCTGGGACTACTCAATGAGCAGTTCTTC. The variable domain in full, with the rest retrieved from reference TRBV2 and TRBJ2-1, is EPEVTQTPSHQVTQMGQEVILRCVPISNHLYFYWYRQILGQKVEFLVSFYNNEISEKSEIFDDQFSVERPDGSNFTLKIRSTKLEDSAMYFCASNLGLLNEQFFGPGTRLTVL.

This clonotype turned up a few times. The V gene is TRBV29-1, the J gene TRBJ2-4; D possibly corresponds to TRBD1 (6 bases). This CDR3 is built from 14 residues. The germline CDR1 and CDR2 sequences are SQVTM and ANQGSEA. Trimming removed 2 bases at V and 9 bases at J, with 17 bases between. CDR3 loop: CSVESGTLRGIQYF. CDR3 coding DNA: TGCAGCGTTGAATCCGGGACACTTCGCGGCATTCAGTACTTC.

The rearrangement joins TRBV15 to TRBJ2-7; no definite D call. This CDR3 contains 11 residues. V was cut by 5 bases and J by 7 bases, with 9 bases left in between. Germline V lookup: CDR1 LNHNV, CDR2 YYDKDF (reference sequence). This chain's CDR3 is CATSLNNEQYF. The CDR3, as DNA: TGTGCCACCAGCCTTAACAATGAGCAGTACTTC.